The next 25 T cell receptor beta chains were all read from a single sample in a study of STAT3 mutations in large granular lymphocyte leukemia. Antigens of these TCRs are unknown. General study points: Every T-cell large granular lymphocyte leukemia patient had at least one immunodominant TCR beta clonotype.

Clones were sequenced by immunoSEQ multiplex PCR, and TCRdb holds only the in-frame ones, with some missing. The sample includes around 33,000 clones, 60% to 85% of them seen just once. The sample taken for sequencing was peripheral blood mononuclear cells. The source is a woman aged 45 to 65 with T-cell large granular lymphocyte leukemia. Some clones in this sample may be carry-over from other donors' samples.

The chain employs TRBV5-6 and TRBJ2-3; D ambiguous. Germline loops: CDR1 SGHDT, CDR2 YYEEEE. Trimming removed 4 bases at V and 5 bases at J, with 8 bases between. The CDR3 sequence is 12 residues long. CDR3 loop: CASSLEKDTQYF. The CDR3 DNA reads TGTGCCAGCAGCCTGGAGAAAGATACGCAGTATTTT.

The chain links TRBV5-1 to TRBJ1-1, with 7 bases that match TRBD1. The CDR3 has 15 amino acids. The J segment lost 11 bases and the V segment lost 4 bases, leaving 17 bases of the junction unmatched. The germline V gene encodes CDR1 SGHRS and CDR2 YFSETQ. The DNA of the CDR3 is TGCGCCAGCAGCAGCCGACAGGGAGAGAAAGAATTGGCTTTCTTT. As protein: CASSSRQGEKELAFF.

This clone was picked up one time. The rearrangement joins TRBV5-6 to TRBJ2-7, with 11 bases that match TRBD1. The CDR3 totals 14 residues. Germline V gives CDR1 SGHDT, CDR2 YYEEEE. With V trimmed by 3 bases and J by 4 bases, 3 bases remained unmatched. The CDR3, as DNA: TGTGCCAGCAGCTGGGACAGGGGGAATTACGAGCAGTACTTC. This sequence encodes CASSWDRGNYEQYF. Supplemented by reference TRBV5-6 and TRBJ2-7, the full variable domain reads DAGVTQSPTHLIKTRGQQVTLRCSPKSGHDTVSWYQQALGQGPQFIFQYYEEEERQRGNFPDRFSGHQFPNYSSELNVNALLLGDSALYLCASSWDRGNYEQYFGPGTRLTVT.

The rearrangement joins TRBV7-9 to TRBJ2-7, with D possibly matching TRBD2 (6 bases). The CDR3 is 13 residues long. V lost 3 bases and J lost 3, with 9 bases in between. The V gene's germline CDR1 is SEHNR and CDR2 FQNEAQ (reference sequence). CDR3 region: CASSFGEVYEQYF. The CDR3 bases are TGTGCCAGCAGCTTTGGGGAGGTCTACGAGCAGTACTTC. Full variable domain (outside the CDR3, taken from reference TRBV7-9 and TRBJ2-7): DTGVSQNPRHKITKRGQNVTFRCDPISEHNRLYWYRQTLGQGPEFLTYFQNEAQLEKSRLLSDRFSAERPKGSFSTLEIQRTEQGDSAMYLCASSFGEVYEQYFGPGTRLTVT.

This clone appeared a single time. The V and J genes are TRBV6-6 and TRBJ2-5; D call uncertain. Trimming shortened V by 4 bases and J by 1 base, and 10 bases separated the two germline ends. In germline, CDR1 is MNHNY, CDR2 SVGAGI (reference sequence). This CDR3 region has 14 residues. The CDR3 coding sequence is TGTGCCAGCAGTTTCGGACCGAGCCAAGAGACCCAGTACTTC. Translation: CASSFGPSQETQYF.

The chain is built from TRBV7-3 and TRBJ1-1; the D is unclear. V was cut by 6 bases and J by 3 bases, with 14 bases left in between. The CDR3 covers 14 residues. Germline lookup yields CDR1 SGHTA and CDR2 FQGTGA. The CDR3 sequence is CASRLGAGYTEAFF. CDR3 in DNA: TGTGCCAGCAGGTTAGGCGCGGGTTACACTGAAGCTTTCTTT. The full variable domain, its missing parts supplied by reference TRBV7-3 and TRBJ1-1, is GAGVSQTPSNKVTEKGKYVELRCDPISGHTALYWYRQSLGQGPEFLIYFQGTGAADDSGLPNDRFFAVRPEGSVSTLKIQRTERGDSAVYLCASRLGAGYTEAFFGQGTRLTVV.

Written as DNA, the CDR3 is TGCAGCGTTGATGGTGGACAGATGAACACTGAAGCTTTCTTT. It is translated as CSVDGGQMNTEAFF. The chain uses TRBV29-1 and TRBJ1-1; D is possibly TRBD1 (6 bases). The CDR3 covers 14 residues. Germline-derived CDR1 and CDR2 are SQVTM and ANQGSEA. The V end was cut by 3 bases, the J end by 0 bases, with 11 bases between.

This sequence joins TRBV9 and TRBJ1-1; D gene uncertain. Trimming stripped 0 bases from V and 1 base from J, with 10 bases between. CDR3 length: 15 residues. Germline V gene lookup returns CDR1 SGDLS and CDR2 YYNGEE. For the CDR3, the DNA is TGTGCCAGCAGCGTAGTGGGAGGAGGGAACACTGAAGCTTTCTTT. Residues: CASSVVGGGNTEAFF.

The chain links TRBV12-5 to TRBJ1-5; 7 nucleotides line up with TRBD1. The germline V gene has CDR1 LGHNT and CDR2 FRNRAP. J was trimmed by 3 bases and V by 1 base; bases with no gene match: 6. This CDR3 spans 16 amino acids. The CDR3 is CASGLGQGGHNQPQHF. CDR3 DNA sequence: TGTGCTAGTGGTTTGGGACAGGGAGGCCACAATCAGCCCCAGCATTTT.

CDR3 in DNA: TGCAGTGCTAGGTTGGAGACCCAGTACTTC. This gives the protein CSARLETQYF. This chain connects TRBV20-1 to TRBJ2-5; no reliable D call. From germline, CDR1 is DFQATT and CDR2 SNEGSKA (reference sequence). Deletions cut 3 bases from V and 5 bases from J, with 4 bases between. The CDR3 runs 10 residues.

This rearrangement joins TRBV18 to TRBJ1-1; D is undetermined. Germline CDR1 reads KGHSH; CDR2 reads LQKENI. V was shortened by 6 bases and J by 1 base, with 9 bases between the two germline ends. The CDR3 totals 13 residues. The CDR3 spells CASSLWENTEAFF. The DNA of the CDR3 is TGTGCCAGCTCCCTTTGGGAGAACACTGAAGCTTTCTTT.

This sequence joins TRBV30 and TRBJ1-2, with D possibly being TRBD1 (5 bases). Germline V gene data show CDR1 as GTSNPN and CDR2 as SVGIG (reference sequence). The CDR3 contains 14 residues. Trimming shortened V by 4 bases and J by 4 bases, and 16 bases separated the two germline ends. The CDR3 DNA sequence: TGTGCCTGGAACTCAGGGACCCGAGGCTATGGCTACACCTTC. Protein: CAWNSGTRGYGYTF.

As DNA, the CDR3 is TGTGCCAGCAGTCCGGTAGCCTACGGGAGGGCCGGGGAGACCCAGTACTTC. It is translated as CASSPVAYGRAGETQYF. This rearrangement joins TRBV27 to TRBJ2-5, with 8 bases fitting TRBD2. V dropped 5 bases and J dropped 5; count of bases not matched to a gene: 16. CDR1 MNHEY and CDR2 SMNVEV come from the germline V gene (reference sequence). This CDR3 spans 17 amino acids.

The J gene is TRBJ2-2, the V gene TRBV30; D possibly corresponds to TRBD1 (6 bases). The V end lost 3 bases, the J end lost 5 bases, and 16 bases lay between the germline ends. The CDR3 has 15 amino acids. Per the germline V gene, CDR1 is GTSNPN and CDR2 is SVGIG (reference sequence). This chain's CDR3 is CAWRPQGLRTGELFF. The CDR3 DNA sequence: TGTGCCTGGAGGCCTCAGGGGTTGAGGACCGGGGAGCTGTTTTTT. The variable domain in full, with the rest retrieved from reference TRBV30 and TRBJ2-2, is SQTIHQWPATLVQPVGSPLSLECTVEGTSNPNLYWYRQAAGRGLQLLFYSVGIGQISSEVPQNLSASRPQDRQFILSSKKLLLSDSGFYLCAWRPQGLRTGELFFGEGSRLTVL.

This sequence joins TRBV7-9 and TRBJ2-3; D ambiguous. Germline CDR1 reads SEHNR; CDR2 reads FQNEAQ (reference sequence). The CDR3 runs to 14 residues. Trimming removed 5 bases from V and 2 bases from J, with 11 bases in between. CDR3 coding DNA: TGTGCCAGCAGCATTCACTGGGTCACAGATACGCAGTATTTT. It encodes CASSIHWVTDTQYF.

The V and J genes are TRBV7-2 and TRBJ1-2; D gene ambiguous. The CDR3 runs 14 residues. Germline-derived CDR1 and CDR2 are SGHTA and FQGNSA. The V gene lost 5 bases and the J gene lost 4 bases, with 14 bases spanning the gap. The CDR3 DNA reads as TGTGCCAGCAGCGCGAAAACAGCGATCTATGGCTACACCTTC. Protein product: CASSAKTAIYGYTF.

The V gene is TRBV18, the J gene TRBJ2-5; 7 bases agree with TRBD2. Germline V CDR1 and CDR2: KGHSH, LQKENI. The length of the CDR3 is 15 residues. V lost 0 bases and J lost 5; bases outside the gene matches: 6. CDR3 protein: CASSPPLARGETQYF. As DNA, the CDR3 is TGTGCCAGCTCACCACCTCTAGCGCGGGGGGAGACCCAGTACTTC.

The chain recombines TRBV28 with TRBJ1-2; the D is unclear. CDR1 MDHEN and CDR2 SYDVKM come from the germline V gene. V lost 5 bases to trimming and J lost 8 bases, with 12 bases between them. The CDR3 spans 12 residues. This CDR3 reads CASSRGLGGYTF. The CDR3 DNA is TGTGCCAGCAGTAGAGGCTTGGGAGGCTACACCTTC.

This clone was observed a single time. This chain links TRBV6-6 with TRBJ1-2, with D maybe TRBD1 (5 bases). This CDR3 spans 14 amino acids. V dropped 7 bases and J dropped 7 bases, with 19 bases sitting between them. Germline V CDR1 and CDR2: MNHNY, SVGAGI (reference sequence). CDR3 region: CASIIDGTPGGYTF. CDR3 in DNA: TGTGCCAGCATTATAGACGGGACCCCGGGTGGCTACACCTTC.

This clone was recorded a few times. V gene TRBV5-1 combines with J gene TRBJ2-2, with TRBD2 matching over 7 bases. The CDR3 spans 15 residues. Losses at the gene ends were 5 bases for V and 3 bases for J; bases not matched to a gene: 7. CDR1 is SGHRS, CDR2 YFSETQ, per germline. CDR3 loop: CASRGGASDTGELFF. The DNA for the CDR3 is TGCGCCAGCAGGGGAGGGGCGTCGGACACCGGGGAGCTGTTTTTT. Full variable domain (remainder filled in from reference TRBV5-1 and TRBJ2-2): KAGVTQTPRYLIKTRGQQVTLSCSPISGHRSVSWYQQTPGQGLQFLFEYFSETQRNKGNFPGRFSGRQFSNSRSEMNVSTLELGDSALYLCASRGGASDTGELFFGEGSRLTVL.

The chain uses TRBV28 and TRBJ1-3, with D uncertain. Between the trimmed V and J ends, which lost 3 bases and 0 bases, there was a span of 6 bases. Germline V gene lookup returns CDR1 MDHEN and CDR2 SYDVKM. The CDR3 length is 14 residues. CDR3: CASSFGSSGNTIYF. DNA of the CDR3: TGTGCCAGCAGTTTCGGGAGCTCTGGAAACACCATATATTTT. The variable domain in full, completed from reference TRBV28 and TRBJ1-3, reads DVKVTQSSRYLVKRTGEKVFLECVQDMDHENMFWYRQDPGLGLRLIYFSYDVKMKEKGDIPEGYSVSREKKERFSLILESASTNQTSMYLCASSFGSSGNTIYFGEGSWLTVV.

This rearrangement joins TRBV18 to TRBJ2-7, with 7 bases matching TRBD2. Germline values: CDR1 KGHSH, CDR2 LQKENI. V shed 3 bases and J 7 bases; nucleotides not matched to a gene: 12. The CDR3 is 15 residues long. CDR3 sequence (DNA): TGTGCCAGCTCACCCCCATGGGCGGGAGCGGTTGAGCAGTACTTC. This translates into CASSPPWAGAVEQYF.

The genes are TRBV28 and TRBJ2-7; the D is unclear. The CDR3 runs to 12 residues. V gave up 6 bases and J gave up 4 bases, with 10 bases separating them. Germline CDR1 MDHEN, CDR2 SYDVKM. Here the CDR3 DNA reads TGTGCCAGCAGCCTTACCCCATACGAGCAGTACTTC. Encoded protein: CASSLTPYEQYF.

This rearrangement joins TRBV19 to TRBJ2-1; D is undetermined. The CDR3 is 17 amino acids. The germline CDR1 and CDR2 sequences are LNHDA and SQIVND (reference sequence). V was trimmed by 5 bases and J by 1 base, leaving 18 bases between them. The CDR3 DNA reads as TGTGCCAGTAGTCATCCCTCGATGCGAACGTCCTACAATGAGCAGTTCTTC. This gives the protein CASSHPSMRTSYNEQFF.

This clone was seen more than once but under ten times. The rearrangement joins TRBV5-1 to TRBJ1-1; 7 bases agree with TRBD1. This CDR3 contains 15 residues. The V segment lost 4 bases and the J segment 3 bases; nucleotides outside the gene matches: 9. CDR1 is SGHRS and CDR2 is YFSETQ in the germline V gene. The CDR3 DNA sequence: TGCGCCAGCAGCCTGGGGAGGGGGCGGGACACTGAAGCTTTCTTT. Its translation is CASSLGRGRDTEAFF.